This entry concerns a single T cell receptor beta chain. No antigen is known for it. The data stem from a study of shared clonotypes between healthy human individuals. This CDR3 contains 13 residues. Germline values: CDR1 SGHRS, CDR2 YFSETQ. Trimming at V came to 4 bases and at J to 7 bases, leaving 4 bases not matched to a gene. General study points: Blood was the only sampled material, and tissue repertoires likely differ. Generation probabilities were higher for clonotypes shared across all four sorted-subset donors than for unshared ones.

The protocol was immunoSEQ multiplex PCR, while the TCRdb copy is restricted to in-frame clones and leaves out a portion. The data contain 550,000 to 700,000 clones, 73% of them singletons. Input material: memory CD4+ T cells sorted from blood. Subset described: CD45RA-negative fraction. The chain links TRBV5-1 to TRBJ2-1; 8 bases line up with TRBD2. This sequence was found in a woman between 25 and 40 years old in good health. This CDR3 is CASSTGRGNEQFF. In DNA, the CDR3 is TGCGCCAGCAGCACCGGGAGGGGGAATGAGCAGTTCTTC.